The sequence of this T cell receptor (beta chain) was determined in a study of graft-versus-host responses after intestinal transplantation. Study-level results: Allograft graft-versus-host to host-versus-graft clonal ratios ran high in patients with graft-donor T cell macrochimerism. Detection of GvH clones occurred in recipient marrow, and some had their first appearance in ileum or blood.

Measured with immunoSEQ multiplex PCR; TCRdb has only the in-frame clones, and not every one. The sample has about 25,000 clones, over 85% seen once. In its sample, this clone was seen once. Its cognate antigen is unknown. CDR1 and CDR2 (germline): SNHLY, FYNNEI. The CDR3 loop spans 17 amino acids. With V trimmed by 5 bases and J by 5 bases, 14 bases remained unmatched. The source material was PBMCs, sampled roughly 30 days after intestinal transplant. The rearrangement links TRBV2 to TRBJ2-5, with 10 bases identical to TRBD2. This TCR came from a human patient who received an intestinal transplant, so some T cells may come from the graft donor. As DNA, the CDR3 is TGTGCCAGCAGTCTTAAGGCGCTAGCGGGAGCGGGTGAGACCCAGTACTTC. Translation: CASSLKALAGAGETQYF.